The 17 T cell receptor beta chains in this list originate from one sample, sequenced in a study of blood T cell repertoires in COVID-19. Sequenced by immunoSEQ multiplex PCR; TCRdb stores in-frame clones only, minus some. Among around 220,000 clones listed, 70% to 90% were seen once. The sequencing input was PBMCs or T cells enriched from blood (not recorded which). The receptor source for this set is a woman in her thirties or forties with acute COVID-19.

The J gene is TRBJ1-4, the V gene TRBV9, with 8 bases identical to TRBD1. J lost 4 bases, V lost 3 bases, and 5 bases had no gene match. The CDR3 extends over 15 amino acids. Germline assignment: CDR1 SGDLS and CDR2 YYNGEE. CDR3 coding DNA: TGTGCCAGCAGCGCGTTGACAGGGGATAATGAAAAACTGTTTTTT. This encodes CASSALTGDNEKLFF.

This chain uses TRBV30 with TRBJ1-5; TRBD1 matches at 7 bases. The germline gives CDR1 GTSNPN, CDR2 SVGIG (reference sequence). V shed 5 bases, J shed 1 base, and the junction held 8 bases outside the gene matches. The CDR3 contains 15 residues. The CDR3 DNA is TGTGCCTGGGGATCCGGGACAGAGAGCAATCAGCCCCAGCATTTT. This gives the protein CAWGSGTESNQPQHF.

The CDR3 sequence is CASRGLAGGPGGEQFF. The DNA of the CDR3 is TGTGCCAGCCGGGGACTAGCGGGAGGGCCCGGGGGTGAGCAGTTCTTC. This sequence joins TRBV27 and TRBJ2-1; TRBD2 matches 16 bases. V lost 8 bases to trimming and J lost 9 bases; unmatched junction nucleotides: 10. The CDR3 totals 16 residues. The germline gives CDR1 MNHEY, CDR2 SMNVEV (reference sequence).

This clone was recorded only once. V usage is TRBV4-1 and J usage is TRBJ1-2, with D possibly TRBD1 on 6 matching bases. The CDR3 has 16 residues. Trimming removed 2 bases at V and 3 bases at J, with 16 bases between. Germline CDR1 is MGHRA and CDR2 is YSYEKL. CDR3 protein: CASSQYRVRADYGYTF. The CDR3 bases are TGCGCCAGCAGCCAATACAGGGTCCGGGCGGACTATGGCTACACCTTC.

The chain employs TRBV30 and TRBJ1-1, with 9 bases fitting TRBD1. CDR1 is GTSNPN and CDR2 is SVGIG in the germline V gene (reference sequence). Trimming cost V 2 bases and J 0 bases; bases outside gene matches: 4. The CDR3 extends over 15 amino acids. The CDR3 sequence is CAWSPRTGVNTEAFF. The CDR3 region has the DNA TGTGCCTGGAGTCCGCGGACAGGGGTGAACACTGAAGCTTTCTTT.

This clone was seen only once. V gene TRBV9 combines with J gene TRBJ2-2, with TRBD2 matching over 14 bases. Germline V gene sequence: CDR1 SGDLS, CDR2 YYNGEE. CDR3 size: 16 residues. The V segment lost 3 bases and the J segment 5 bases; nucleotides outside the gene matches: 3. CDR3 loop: CASSAWTSGRTGELFF. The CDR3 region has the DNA TGTGCCAGCAGCGCCTGGACTAGCGGGAGGACCGGGGAGCTGTTTTTT.

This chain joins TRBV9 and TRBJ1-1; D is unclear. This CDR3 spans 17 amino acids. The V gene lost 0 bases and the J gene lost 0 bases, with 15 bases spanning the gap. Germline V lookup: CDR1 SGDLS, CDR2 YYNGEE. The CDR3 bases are TGTGCCAGCAGCGTAGACCCCCGGGGAGCCTTGAACACTGAAGCTTTCTTT. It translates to CASSVDPRGALNTEAFF.

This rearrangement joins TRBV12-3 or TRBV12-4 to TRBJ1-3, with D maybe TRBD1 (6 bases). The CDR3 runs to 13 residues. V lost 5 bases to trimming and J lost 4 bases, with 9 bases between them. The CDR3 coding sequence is TGTGCCAGCAGTCCAGGGGTCGGAAACACCATATATTTT. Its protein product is CASSPGVGNTIYF.

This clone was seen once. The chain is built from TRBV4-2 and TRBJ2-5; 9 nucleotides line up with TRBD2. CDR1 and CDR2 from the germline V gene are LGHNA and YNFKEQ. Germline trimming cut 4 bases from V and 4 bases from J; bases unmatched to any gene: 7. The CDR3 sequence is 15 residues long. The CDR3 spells CASSPGAGGRETQYF. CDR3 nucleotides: TGTGCCAGCAGCCCAGGGGCGGGAGGGAGAGAGACCCAGTACTTC.

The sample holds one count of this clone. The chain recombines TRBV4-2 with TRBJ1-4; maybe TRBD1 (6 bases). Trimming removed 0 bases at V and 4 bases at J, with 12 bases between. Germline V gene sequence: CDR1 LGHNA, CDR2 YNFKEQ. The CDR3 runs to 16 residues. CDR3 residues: CASSQDRGAHNEKLFF. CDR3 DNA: TGTGCCAGCAGCCAAGATCGGGGGGCACATAATGAAAAACTGTTTTTT.

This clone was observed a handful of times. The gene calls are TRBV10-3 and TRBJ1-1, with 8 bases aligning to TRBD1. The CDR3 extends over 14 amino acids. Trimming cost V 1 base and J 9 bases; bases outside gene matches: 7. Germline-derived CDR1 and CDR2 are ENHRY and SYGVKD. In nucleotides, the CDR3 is TGTGCCATCAGTGAGTTGCGGACAGGGTCACAAGCTTTCTTT. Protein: CAISELRTGSQAFF.

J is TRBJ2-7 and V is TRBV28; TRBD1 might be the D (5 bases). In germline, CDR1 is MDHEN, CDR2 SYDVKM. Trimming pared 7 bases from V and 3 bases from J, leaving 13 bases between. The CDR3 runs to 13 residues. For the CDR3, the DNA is TGTGCCAGCACCCCGTGGGGCGACTACGAGCAGTACTTC. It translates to CASTPWGDYEQYF.

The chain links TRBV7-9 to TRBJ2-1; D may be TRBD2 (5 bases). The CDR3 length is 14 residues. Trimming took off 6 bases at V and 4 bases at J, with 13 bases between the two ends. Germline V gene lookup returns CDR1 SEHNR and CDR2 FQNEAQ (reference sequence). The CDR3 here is CASRRPGRYNEQFF. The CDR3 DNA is TGTGCCAGCAGACGGCCGGGAAGGTACAATGAGCAGTTCTTC.

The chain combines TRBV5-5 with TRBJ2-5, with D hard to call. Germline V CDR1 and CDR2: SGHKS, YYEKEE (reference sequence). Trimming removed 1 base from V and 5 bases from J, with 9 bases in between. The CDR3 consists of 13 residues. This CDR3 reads CASSLYTEETQYF. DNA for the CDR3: TGTGCCAGCAGCTTGTATACAGAGGAGACCCAGTACTTC.

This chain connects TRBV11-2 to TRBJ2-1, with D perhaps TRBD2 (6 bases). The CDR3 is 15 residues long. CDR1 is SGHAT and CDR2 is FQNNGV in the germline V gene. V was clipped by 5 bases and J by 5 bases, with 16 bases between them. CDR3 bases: TGTGCCAGCAGCATCGGACACCGGACTAACAATGAGCAGTTCTTC. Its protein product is CASSIGHRTNNEQFF.

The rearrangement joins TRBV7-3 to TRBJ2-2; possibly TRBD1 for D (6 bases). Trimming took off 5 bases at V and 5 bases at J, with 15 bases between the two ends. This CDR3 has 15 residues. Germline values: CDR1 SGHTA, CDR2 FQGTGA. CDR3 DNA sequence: TGTGCCAGCAGCCCAGGGGCCACGATTACCGGGGAGCTGTTTTTT. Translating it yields CASSPGATITGELFF.

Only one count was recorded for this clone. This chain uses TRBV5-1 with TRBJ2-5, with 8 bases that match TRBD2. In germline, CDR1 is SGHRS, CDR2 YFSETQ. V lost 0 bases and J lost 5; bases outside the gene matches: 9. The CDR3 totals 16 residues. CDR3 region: CASSLGLAINTETQYF. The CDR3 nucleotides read TGCGCCAGCAGCTTGGGACTAGCGATAAACACTGAGACCCAGTACTTC.